The table lists the clone carrying this T cell receptor (beta chain) with a few counts. The target antigen is unknown. Uncontrolled infections, other autoimmune diseases, pregnancy or lactation barred patients from enrollment. The PBMCs had their origin in more than 9.5 ml of fresh peripheral blood. The source of the sample is a study of Graves' ophthalmopathy and Graves' hyperthyroidism. CDR3 length: 18 amino acids. Germline CDR1 is DFQATT and CDR2 is SNEGSKA (reference sequence). The junction had 19 bases not matched to a gene; V was cut back by 7 bases and J by 5 bases. For repertoire sequencing, the TCR beta CDR3 regions were amplified from RNA transcripts. Scientists carried out first-round RT-PCR using HTBI primers and then a second-round multiplex PCR. In TCRdb, the multiplex PCR reads were re-called with MiXCR into one record per CDR3 protein. The sample lists 650,000 to 900,000 distinct CDR3 sequences, around 40% occurring once.

Study outcomes and limitations: Blood also carried most expanded thyroid clonotypes exceeding 0.001 frequency.

The source material was peripheral blood. This TCR came from an adult man with Graves' ophthalmopathy. This rearrangement joins TRBV20-1 to TRBJ2-5; 13 positions match TRBD2. This CDR3 is CSVPRGLAGDRGGETQYF. In DNA form, the CDR3 reads TGCAGTGTTCCACGAGGACTAGCGGGAGATCGGGGGGGGGAGACCCAGTACTTC.